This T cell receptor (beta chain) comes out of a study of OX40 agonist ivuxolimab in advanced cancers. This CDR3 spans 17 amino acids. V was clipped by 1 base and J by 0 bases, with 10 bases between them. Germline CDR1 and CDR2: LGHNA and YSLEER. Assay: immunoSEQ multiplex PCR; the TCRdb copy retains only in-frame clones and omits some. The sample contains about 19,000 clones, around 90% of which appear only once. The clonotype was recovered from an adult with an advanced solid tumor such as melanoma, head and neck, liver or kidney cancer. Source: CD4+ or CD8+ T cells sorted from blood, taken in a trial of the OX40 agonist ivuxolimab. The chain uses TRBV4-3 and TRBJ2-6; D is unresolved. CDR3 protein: CASSQGYTSSGANVLTF. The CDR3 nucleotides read TGCGCCAGCAGCCAAGGTTACACCAGCTCTGGGGCCAACGTCCTGACTTTC.